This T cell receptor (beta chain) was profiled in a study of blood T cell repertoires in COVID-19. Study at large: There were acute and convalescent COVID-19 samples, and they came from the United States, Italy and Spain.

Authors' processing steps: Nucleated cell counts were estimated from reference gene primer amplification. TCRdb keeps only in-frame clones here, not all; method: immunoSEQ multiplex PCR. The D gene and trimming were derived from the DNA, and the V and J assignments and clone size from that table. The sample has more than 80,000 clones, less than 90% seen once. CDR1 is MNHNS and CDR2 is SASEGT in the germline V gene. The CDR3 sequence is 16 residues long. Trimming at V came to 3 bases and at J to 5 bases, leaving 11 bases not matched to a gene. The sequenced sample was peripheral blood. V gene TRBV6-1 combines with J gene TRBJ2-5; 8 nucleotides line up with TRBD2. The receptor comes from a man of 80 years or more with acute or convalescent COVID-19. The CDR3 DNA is TGTGCCAGCAGTGACGTTCTTACTAGCGGAGGGGAGACCCAGTACTTC. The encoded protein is CASSDVLTSGGETQYF.